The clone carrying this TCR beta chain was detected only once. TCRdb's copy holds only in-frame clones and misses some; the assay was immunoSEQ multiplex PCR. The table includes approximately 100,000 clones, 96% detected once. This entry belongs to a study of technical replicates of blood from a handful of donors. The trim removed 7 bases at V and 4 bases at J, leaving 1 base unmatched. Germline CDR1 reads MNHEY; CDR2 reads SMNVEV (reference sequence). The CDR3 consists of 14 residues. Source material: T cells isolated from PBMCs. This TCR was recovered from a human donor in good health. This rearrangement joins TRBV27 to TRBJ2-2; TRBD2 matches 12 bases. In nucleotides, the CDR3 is TGTGCCAGCACGGGACTAGCGGGCACCGGGGAGCTGTTTTTT. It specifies CASTGLAGTGELFF.